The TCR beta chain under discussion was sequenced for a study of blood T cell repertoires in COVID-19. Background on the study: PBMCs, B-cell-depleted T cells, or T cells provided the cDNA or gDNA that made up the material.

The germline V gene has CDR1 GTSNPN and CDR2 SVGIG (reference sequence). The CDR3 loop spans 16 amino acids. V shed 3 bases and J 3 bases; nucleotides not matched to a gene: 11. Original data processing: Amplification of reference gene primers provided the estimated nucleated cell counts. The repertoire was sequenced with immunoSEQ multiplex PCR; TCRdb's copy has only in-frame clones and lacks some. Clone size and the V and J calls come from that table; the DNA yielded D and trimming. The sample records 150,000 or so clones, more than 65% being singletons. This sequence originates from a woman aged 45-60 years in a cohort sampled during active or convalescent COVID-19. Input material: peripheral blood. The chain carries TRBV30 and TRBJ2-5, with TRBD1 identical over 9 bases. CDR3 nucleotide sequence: TGTGCCTGGAGCGCGTCGGGACAGGGCGGGAAAGAGACCCAGTACTTC. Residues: CAWSASGQGGKETQYF.